This T cell receptor (beta chain) was sequenced in a study of T cells in localized non-small cell lung cancer. General study findings and limits: Of the top 100 tumor clones, median roughly 53 were in adjacent lung, over 25 among its top 100.

Profiled with immunoSEQ multiplex PCR; TCRdb holds only in-frame clones, not every one. The sample carries about 20,000 clones, approximately 90% recorded once. A remark on this clone: Its antigen is undetermined.

Germline loops: CDR1 ENHRY, CDR2 SYGVKD. V lost 10 bases and J lost 5, with 6 bases in between. The CDR3 runs to 10 residues. The sample was peripheral blood, taken before any cancer treatment. The clonotype was recovered from a man aged 35 to 70 with stage I lung adenocarcinoma. The chain employs TRBV10-3 and TRBJ2-1, with a weak D call TRBD2 (5 bases). In DNA form, the CDR3 reads TGTGCCACCGGGAACAATGAGCAGTTCTTC. It codes for CATGNNEQFF.